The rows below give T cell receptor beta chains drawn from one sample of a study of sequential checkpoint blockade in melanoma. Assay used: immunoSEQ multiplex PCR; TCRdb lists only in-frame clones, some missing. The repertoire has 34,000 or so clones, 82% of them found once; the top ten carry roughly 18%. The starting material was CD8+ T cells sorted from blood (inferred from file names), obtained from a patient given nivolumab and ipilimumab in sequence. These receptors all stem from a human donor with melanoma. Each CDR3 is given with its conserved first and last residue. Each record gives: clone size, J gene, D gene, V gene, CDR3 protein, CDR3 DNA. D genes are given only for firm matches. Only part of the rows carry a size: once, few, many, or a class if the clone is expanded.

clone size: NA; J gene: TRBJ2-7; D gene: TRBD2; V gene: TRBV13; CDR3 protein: CASSYGLAGGEQYF; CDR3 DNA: TGTGCCAGCAGCTACGGACTAGCGGGGGGCGAGCAGTACTTC
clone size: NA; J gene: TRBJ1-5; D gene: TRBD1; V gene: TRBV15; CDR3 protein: CATSRASGGNQPQHF; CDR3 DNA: TGTGCCACCAGCAGAGCCTCAGGGGGGAATCAGCCCCAGCATTTT
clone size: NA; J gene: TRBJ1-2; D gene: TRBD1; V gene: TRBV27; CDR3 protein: CASSLGQGAGYTF; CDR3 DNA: TGTGCCAGCAGTTTAGGACAGGGGGCTGGCTACACCTTC
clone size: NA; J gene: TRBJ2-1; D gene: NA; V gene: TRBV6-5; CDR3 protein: CASTTGRYNEQFF; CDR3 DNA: TGTGCCAGCACCACAGGACGCTACAATGAGCAGTTCTTC
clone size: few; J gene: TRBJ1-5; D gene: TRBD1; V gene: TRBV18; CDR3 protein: CASSPEGQSSNQPQHF; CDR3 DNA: TGTGCCAGCTCACCCGAGGGACAGAGTAGCAATCAGCCCCAGCATTTT
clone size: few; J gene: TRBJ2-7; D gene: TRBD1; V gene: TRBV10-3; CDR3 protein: CAISGLGQGRTYEQYF; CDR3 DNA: TGTGCCATCAGTGGACTCGGACAGGGCAGGACCTACGAGCAGTACTTC
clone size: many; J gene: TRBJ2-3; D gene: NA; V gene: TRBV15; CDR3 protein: CATSRLLGGITDTQYF; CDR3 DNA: TGTGCCACCAGCAGACTACTCGGCGGTATCACAGATACGCAGTATTTT
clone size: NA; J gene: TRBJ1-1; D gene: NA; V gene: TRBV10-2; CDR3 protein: CASKLSGPQAFF; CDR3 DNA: TGCGCCAGCAAACTATCAGGGCCTCAAGCTTTCTTT
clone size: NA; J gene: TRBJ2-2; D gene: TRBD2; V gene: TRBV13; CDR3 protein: CASSLRTGGETGELFF; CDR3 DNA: TGTGCCAGCAGCTTACGTACGGGAGGAGAAACCGGGGAGCTGTTTTTT
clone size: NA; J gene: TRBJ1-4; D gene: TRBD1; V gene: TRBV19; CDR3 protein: CASSLGRGARTNEKLFF; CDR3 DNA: TGTGCCAGTAGTCTTGGCAGGGGGGCGCGTACTAATGAAAAACTGTTTTTT
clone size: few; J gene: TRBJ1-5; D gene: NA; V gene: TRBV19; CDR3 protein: CASSMRVMGGNQPQHF; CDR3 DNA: TGTGCCAGTAGTATGCGGGTGATGGGCGGCAATCAGCCCCAGCATTTT
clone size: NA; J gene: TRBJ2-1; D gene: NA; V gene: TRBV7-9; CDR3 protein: CASTQSSVSAVNEQFF; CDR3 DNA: TGTGCCAGCACCCAAAGTAGTGTTAGCGCCGTAAATGAGCAGTTCTTC
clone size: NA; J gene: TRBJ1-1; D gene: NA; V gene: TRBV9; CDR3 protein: CASSGVYGDTEAFF; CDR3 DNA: TGTGCCAGCAGCGGTGTGTACGGGGACACTGAAGCTTTCTTT
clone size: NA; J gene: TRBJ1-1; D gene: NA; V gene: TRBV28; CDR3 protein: CASSLRYTEAFF; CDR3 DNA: TGTGCCAGCAGTTTACGGTACACTGAAGCTTTCTTT
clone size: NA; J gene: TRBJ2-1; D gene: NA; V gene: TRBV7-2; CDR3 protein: CASSAAGRERGWAEQFF; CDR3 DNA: TGTGCCAGCAGCGCAGCCGGTCGGGAGCGTGGGTGGGCGGAGCAGTTCTTC
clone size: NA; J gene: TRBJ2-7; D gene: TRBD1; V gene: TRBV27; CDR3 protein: CASSLTGGTYEQYF; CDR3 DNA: TGTGCCAGCAGTTTGACAGGGGGGACCTACGAGCAGTACTTC
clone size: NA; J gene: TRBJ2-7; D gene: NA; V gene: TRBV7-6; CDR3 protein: CASSLLASVSYEQYF; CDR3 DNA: TGTGCCAGCAGCTTACTGGCTAGCGTCTCCTACGAGCAGTACTTC
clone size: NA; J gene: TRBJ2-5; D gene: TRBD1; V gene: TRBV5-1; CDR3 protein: CASSLGVQGALRETQYF; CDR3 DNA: TGCGCCAGCAGCTTGGGAGTCCAGGGGGCGTTGAGGGAGACCCAGTACTTC
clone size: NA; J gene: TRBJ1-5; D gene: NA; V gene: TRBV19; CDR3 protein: CASMPGWSGQPQHF; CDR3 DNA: TGTGCCAGTATGCCTGGATGGTCGGGTCAGCCCCAGCATTTT
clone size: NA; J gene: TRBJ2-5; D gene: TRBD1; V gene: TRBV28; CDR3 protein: CASRGTGQVVETQYF; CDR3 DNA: TGTGCCAGCAGGGGGACAGGACAAGTCGTCGAGACCCAGTACTTC
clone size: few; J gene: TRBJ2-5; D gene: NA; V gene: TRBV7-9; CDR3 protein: CASSANMHETQYF; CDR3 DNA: TGTGCCAGCAGCGCCAACATGCACGAGACCCAGTACTTC
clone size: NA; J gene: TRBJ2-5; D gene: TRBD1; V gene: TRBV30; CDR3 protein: CAWSISARDRVTMYQETQYF; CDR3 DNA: TGTGCCTGGAGTATAAGTGCACGGGACAGGGTCACCATGTACCAAGAGACCCAGTACTTC
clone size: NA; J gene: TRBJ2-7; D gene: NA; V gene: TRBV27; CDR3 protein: CASSFSGYEQYF; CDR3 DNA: TGTGCCAGCAGTTTTTCGGGTTACGAGCAGTACTTC
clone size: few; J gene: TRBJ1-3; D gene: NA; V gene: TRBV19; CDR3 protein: CASTLTGTQGNTIYF; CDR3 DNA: TGTGCCAGTACCTTAACCGGGACACAAGGAAACACCATATATTTT
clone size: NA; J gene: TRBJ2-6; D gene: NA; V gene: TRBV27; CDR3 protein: CASSLYQAPGQAISSGANVLTF; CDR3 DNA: TGTGCCAGCAGTTTATACCAGGCACCAGGGCAGGCCATAAGCTCTGGGGCCAACGTCCTGACTTTC
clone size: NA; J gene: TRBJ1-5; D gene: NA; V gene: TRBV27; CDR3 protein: CASSLEGQGLGNQPQHF; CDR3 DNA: TGTGCCAGCAGTTTAGAAGGCCAGGGGCTGGGCAATCAGCCCCAGCATTTT
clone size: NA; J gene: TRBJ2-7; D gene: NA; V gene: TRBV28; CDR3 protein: CASSFAGGSYEQYF; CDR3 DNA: TGTGCCAGCAGTTTCGCCGGCGGCTCCTACGAGCAGTACTTC
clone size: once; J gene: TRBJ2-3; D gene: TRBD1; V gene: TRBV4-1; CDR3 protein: CASSQGVEGAASYTQYF; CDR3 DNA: TGCGCCAGCAGCCAAGGGGTTGAGGGGGCGGCGAGTTATACGCAGTATTTT
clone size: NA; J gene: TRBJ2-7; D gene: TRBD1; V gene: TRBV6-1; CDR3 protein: CASSGPGTGGYEQYF; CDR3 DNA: TGTGCCAGCAGTGGCCCCGGGACAGGGGGCTACGAGCAGTACTTC
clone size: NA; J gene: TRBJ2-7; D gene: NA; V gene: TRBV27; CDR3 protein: CASSLSGGMIYEQYF; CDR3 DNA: TGTGCCAGCAGTTTATCAGGGGGTATGATCTACGAGCAGTACTTC
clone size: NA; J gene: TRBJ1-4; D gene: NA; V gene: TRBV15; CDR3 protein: CATSRDAALRGEKLFF; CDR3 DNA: TGTGCCACCAGCAGAGACGCAGCCCTTCGCGGGGAAAAACTGTTTTTT
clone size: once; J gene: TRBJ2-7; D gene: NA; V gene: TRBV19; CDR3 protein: CASSGGTVYEQYF; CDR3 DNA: TGTGCCAGTAGTGGGGGGACAGTATACGAGCAGTACTTC
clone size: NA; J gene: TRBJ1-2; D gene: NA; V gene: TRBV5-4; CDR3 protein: CASSLDQGWMGYGYTF; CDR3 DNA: TGTGCCAGCAGCTTGGACCAGGGGTGGATGGGGTATGGCTACACCTTC
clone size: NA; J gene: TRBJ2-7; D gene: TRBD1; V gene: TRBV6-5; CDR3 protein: CASSYRDRGSYEQYF; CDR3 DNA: TGTGCCAGCAGTTACCGGGACAGGGGATCCTACGAGCAGTACTTC
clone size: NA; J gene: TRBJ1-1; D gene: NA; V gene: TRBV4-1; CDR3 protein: CASSQQTGSKKAFF; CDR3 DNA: TGCGCCAGCAGCCAGCAGACAGGATCAAAAAAAGCTTTCTTT
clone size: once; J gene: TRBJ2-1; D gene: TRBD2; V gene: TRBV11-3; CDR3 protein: CASRLGSGSGNEQFF; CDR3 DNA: TGTGCCAGCAGGTTGGGGAGCGGGAGCGGGAATGAGCAGTTCTTC
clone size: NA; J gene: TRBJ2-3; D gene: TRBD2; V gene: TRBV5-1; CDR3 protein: CASSLSPALAGGRTDTQYF; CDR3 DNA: TGCGCCAGCAGCTTGAGCCCCGCTTTGGCGGGAGGGAGGACAGATACGCAGTATTTT
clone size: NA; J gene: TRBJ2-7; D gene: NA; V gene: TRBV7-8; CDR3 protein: CASSLLDRDSYF; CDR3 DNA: TGTGCCAGCAGCTTACTCGATCGCGACAGCTACTTC
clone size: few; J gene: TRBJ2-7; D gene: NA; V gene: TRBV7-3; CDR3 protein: CASSQALRGEQYF; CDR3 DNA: TGTGCCAGCAGCCAGGCACTCCGGGGAGAGCAGTACTTC
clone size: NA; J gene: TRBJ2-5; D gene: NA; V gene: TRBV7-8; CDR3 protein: CASSIRDIQETQYF; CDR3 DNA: TGTGCCAGCAGCATCCGGGACATACAAGAGACCCAGTACTTC
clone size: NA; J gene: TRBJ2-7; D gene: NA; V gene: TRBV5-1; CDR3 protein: CASGRTPYEQYF; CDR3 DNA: TGCGCCAGTGGGCGGACACCCTACGAGCAGTACTTC
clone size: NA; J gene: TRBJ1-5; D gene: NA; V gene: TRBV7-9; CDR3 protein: CASSSEDRQQPQHF; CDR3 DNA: TGTGCCAGCAGCTCAGAAGACAGGCAACAGCCCCAGCATTTT
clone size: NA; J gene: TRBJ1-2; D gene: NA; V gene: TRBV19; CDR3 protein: CASSIMGLGHGYTF; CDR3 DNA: TGTGCCAGTAGTATTATGGGTTTGGGCCATGGCTACACCTTC
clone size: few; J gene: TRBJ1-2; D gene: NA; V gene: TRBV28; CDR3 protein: CASSPHNGYTF; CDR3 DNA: TGTGCCAGCAGTCCACATAATGGCTACACCTTC
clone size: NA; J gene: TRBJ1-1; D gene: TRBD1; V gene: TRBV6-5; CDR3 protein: CASSYWTGTEAFF; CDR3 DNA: TGTGCCAGCAGTTATTGGACAGGCACTGAAGCTTTCTTT
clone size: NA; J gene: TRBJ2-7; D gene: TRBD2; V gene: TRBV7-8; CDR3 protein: CASSLATGGGRTYEQYF; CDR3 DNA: TGTGCCAGCAGCTTAGCTACTGGCGGGGGACGTACCTACGAGCAGTACTTC
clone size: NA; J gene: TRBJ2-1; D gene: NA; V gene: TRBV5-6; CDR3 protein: CASSLGGHNEQFF; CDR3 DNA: TGTGCCAGCAGCTTGGGAGGCCACAATGAGCAGTTCTTC
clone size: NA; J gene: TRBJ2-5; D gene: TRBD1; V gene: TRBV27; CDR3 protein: CASSTRQGRRRAQYF; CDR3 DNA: TGTGCCAGCAGTACACGACAGGGGCGCCGTCGGGCCCAGTACTTC
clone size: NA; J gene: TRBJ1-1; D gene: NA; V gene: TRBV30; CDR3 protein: CAWSPNRGTEAFF; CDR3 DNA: TGTGCCTGGAGCCCTAACCGGGGGACTGAAGCTTTCTTT
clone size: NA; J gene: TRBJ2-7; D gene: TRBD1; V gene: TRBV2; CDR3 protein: CASILWTGGFGDF; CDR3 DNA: TGTGCCAGCATACTATGGACAGGGGGTTTTGGCGACTTC
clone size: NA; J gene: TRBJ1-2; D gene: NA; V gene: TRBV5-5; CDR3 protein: CASSLDPDYGYTF; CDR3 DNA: TGTGCCAGCAGCTTGGACCCGGACTATGGCTACACCTTC
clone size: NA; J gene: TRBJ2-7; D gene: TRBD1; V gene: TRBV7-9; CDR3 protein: CASSDSDRGSLIPYEQYF; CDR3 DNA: TGTGCCAGCAGCGATTCGGACAGGGGGTCTCTTATACCCTACGAGCAGTACTTC
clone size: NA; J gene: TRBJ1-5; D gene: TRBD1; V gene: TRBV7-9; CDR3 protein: CASSLQMTGNNQPQHF; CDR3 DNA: TGTGCCAGCAGCTTACAGATGACAGGGAACAATCAGCCCCAGCATTTT
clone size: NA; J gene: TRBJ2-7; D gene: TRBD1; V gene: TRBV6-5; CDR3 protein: CASTWRTGSREQYF; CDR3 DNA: TGTGCCAGCACCTGGAGGACAGGGTCACGCGAGCAGTACTTC
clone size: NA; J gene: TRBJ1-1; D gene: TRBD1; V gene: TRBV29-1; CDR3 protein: CSARTGVTEAFF; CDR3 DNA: TGCAGCGCCCGGACAGGGGTCACTGAAGCTTTCTTT